The 15 T cell receptor beta chains reported below all come from one sample, sequenced in a study of metastatic and nonmetastatic thyroid tumors. No patient had received any treatment before thyroid surgery. MiXCR was used by TCRdb to re-call the PCR reads. The sample comprises tens of thousands of clones, 17% of which are singletons, and roughly 9.8% rests with the top ten. The sequencing sample was made of tumor tissue. The receptors come from a female donor with papillary thyroid cancer or a benign thyroid nodule (not recorded which). Some clones in this sample may be carry-over from other donors' samples.

This clone was detected many times. The rearrangement links TRBV18 to TRBJ2-7; 9 bases are shared with TRBD1. The V and J ends lost 3 bases and 5 bases, in that order; junction bases with no gene match: 2. The CDR3 loop spans 13 amino acids. CDR1 and CDR2 (germline): KGHSH, LQKENI. CDR3 residues: CASSPDRGHEQYF. The CDR3 coding sequence is TGTGCCAGCTCACCGGACAGGGGCCACGAGCAGTACTTC.

The sample holds many counts of this clone. The chain uses TRBV19 and TRBJ1-5, with a tentative D call TRBD1 (5 bases). The CDR3 is made up of 14 amino acids. Germline V lookup: CDR1 LNHDA, CDR2 SQIVND (reference sequence). Trimming took 4 bases from V and 1 from J, leaving 8 bases between them. This CDR3 is CASSRGGSNQPQHF. CDR3 nucleotide sequence: TGTGCCAGTAGTAGGGGGGGGAGCAATCAGCCCCAGCATTTT.

There are many counts of this clone. The chain combines TRBV12-3 or TRBV12-4 with TRBJ1-5; a possible D gene is TRBD1 (5 bases). The length of the CDR3 is 14 residues. Trimming shortened V by 3 bases and J by 2 bases, and 8 bases separated the two germline ends. CDR3 region: CASSFSGRNQPQHF. The CDR3, as DNA: TGTGCCAGCAGTTTTTCAGGGCGCAATCAGCCCCAGCATTTT.

The chain carries TRBV5-1 and TRBJ2-7; the D is unclear. Trimming took off 3 bases at V and 7 bases at J, with 14 bases between the two ends. From germline, CDR1 is SGHRS and CDR2 YFSETQ. The CDR3 runs to 13 residues. CDR3 sequence: CASSSQGSREQYF. The CDR3 DNA reads TGCGCCAGCAGCTCTCAAGGGTCTCGGGAGCAGTACTTC. Together with reference TRBV5-1 and TRBJ2-7, the CDR3 gives the full variable domain: KAGVTQTPRYLIKTRGQQVTLSCSPISGHRSVSWYQQTPGQGLQFLFEYFSETQRNKGNFPGRFSGRQFSNSRSEMNVSTLELGDSALYLCASSSQGSREQYFGPGTRLTVT.

This clone came up once. A much larger clone lies a single base off, so this may be a read error. V is TRBV5-6 and J is TRBJ2-1, with 8 bases matching TRBD2. Germline CDR1 reads SGHDT; CDR2 reads YYEEEE. The CDR3 runs to 15 residues. This CDR3 is CASSFSGISYNDQFF. In DNA, the CDR3 is TGTGCCAGCAGCTTTAGCGGGATAAGCTACAATGATCAGTTCTTC.

The gene calls are TRBV5-5 and TRBJ1-2; the D gene is possibly TRBD1 (6 bases). CDR1 is SGHKS and CDR2 is YYEKEE in the germline V gene (reference sequence). Trimming took 4 bases from V and 8 from J, leaving 18 bases between them. This CDR3 is built from 14 residues. The CDR3 loop reads CASSPSPTGYGYTF. Written as DNA, the CDR3 is TGTGCCAGCAGCCCATCCCCCACAGGGTACGGCTACACCTTC.

This clone appeared many times. The J gene is TRBJ2-2, the V gene TRBV7-2, with a possible D match to TRBD2 (5 bases). Trimming took off 5 bases at V and 7 bases at J, with 11 bases between the two ends. The CDR3 extends over 13 amino acids. The V gene's germline CDR1 is SGHTA and CDR2 FQGNSA. CDR3 protein: CASSLSGYGELFF. The CDR3 nucleotides read TGTGCCAGCAGCCTAAGCGGCTACGGGGAGCTGTTTTTT.

This clone was found many times. V is TRBV6-2 or TRBV6-3 and J is TRBJ2-6, with 7 bases fitting TRBD2. With V trimmed by 9 bases and J by 0 bases, 11 bases remained unmatched. The germline V gene has CDR1 MNHEY and CDR2 SVGEGT. CDR3 length equals 17 residues. In DNA form, the CDR3 reads TGTGCCAGTAGAAATGCCGGGACTAACTCTGGGGCCAACGTCCTGACTTTC. Its protein is CASRNAGTNSGANVLTF.

This clone was recorded at least ten times. The rearrangement links TRBV10-3 to TRBJ2-3; D might be TRBD1 or TRBD2, each matching 5 bases. V was cut by 0 bases and J by 2 bases, with 12 bases left in between. The CDR3 has 16 amino acids. Germline CDR1 and CDR2: ENHRY and SYGVKD. The CDR3, as DNA: TGTGCCATCAGTGAGTCGGGGACCGCAGACACAGATACGCAGTATTTT. It yields the protein CAISESGTADTDTQYF.

A word on this clone: The missing conserved phenylalanine or tryptophan at the end of this CDR3 makes a read error likely. It is unclear where the CDR3 begins or ends on the DNA, so no DNA is shown, and the CDR3 is as TCRdb lists it. The chain links TRBV7-9 to TRBJ2-2. Germline-derived CDR1 and CDR2 are SEHNR and FQNEAQ (reference sequence). Counting both end residues, the CDR3 totals 8 amino acids. The CDR3 loop reads CASSLGVG.

This clone was seen ten or more times. This chain uses TRBV4-3 with TRBJ1-5; D uncertain. V gave up 1 base and J gave up 0 bases, with 16 bases separating them. Germline V gene lookup returns CDR1 LGHNA and CDR2 YSLEER. The CDR3 sequence is 18 residues long. In nucleotides, the CDR3 is TGCGCCAGCAGCCAAGGTCTGTTTAGAGATTATAGCAATCAGCCCCAGCATTTT. This encodes CASSQGLFRDYSNQPQHF.

This clone has at least ten counts. This chain connects TRBV7-2 to TRBJ2-1; 7 nucleotides match TRBD2. V lost 3 bases and J lost 7; bases outside the gene matches: 18. The germline CDR1 and CDR2 sequences are SGHTA and FQGNSA. The CDR3 extends over 18 amino acids. CDR3 DNA: TGTGCCAGCAGCTTTTATTCTATAGAGCGGGGCCCTCGGAATGAGCAGTTCTTC. Translating gives CASSFYSIERGPRNEQFF. Drawing the rest from reference TRBV7-2 and TRBJ2-1, the complete variable domain is GAGVSQSPSNKVTEKGKDVELRCDPISGHTALYWYRQSLGQGLEFLIYFQGNSAPDKSGLPSDRFSAERTGGSVSTLTIQRTQQEDSAVYLCASSFYSIERGPRNEQFFGPGTRLTVL.

This clone was seen at least ten times. The chain has TRBV19 and TRBJ2-7; D gene uncertain. The CDR3 loop spans 12 amino acids. The germline V gene encodes CDR1 LNHDA and CDR2 SQIVND (reference sequence). The V end was cut by 4 bases, the J end by 6 bases, with 10 bases between. CDR3 amino acids: CASSKGFGEQYF. CDR3 in DNA: TGTGCCAGTAGTAAGGGTTTCGGCGAGCAGTACTTC. Variable domain in full (rest from reference TRBV19 and TRBJ2-7): DGGITQSPKYLFRKEGQNVTLSCEQNLNHDAMYWYRQDPGQGLRLIYYSQIVNDFQKGDIAEGYSVSREKKESFPLTVTSAQKNPTAFYLCASSKGFGEQYFGPGTRLTVT.

Notes on this clone: A junction end diverges from the germline sequence, so it may reflect a read error. This chain joins TRBV9 and TRBJ1-1, with TRBD1 as a possible D gene (5 bases). The CDR3 is 13 residues long. Germline assignment: CDR1 SGDLS and CDR2 YYNGEE. CDR3 sequence (DNA): TGTGCCAGTAGCGCCCGACAGTACACTGAAGCTTTCTTT. This codes for CASSARQYTEAFF.

There are many counts of this clone. The rearrangement joins TRBV19 to TRBJ1-1; D remains ambiguous. Looked up from germline, CDR1 is LNHDA and CDR2 is SQIVND (reference sequence). Trimming removed 5 bases from V and 1 base from J, with 11 bases in between. The CDR3 loop spans 14 amino acids. The CDR3 nucleotides are TGTGCCAGTAGTTCCCTCAGCCGGAACACTGAAGCTTTCTTT. Encoded protein: CASSSLSRNTEAFF. The whole variable domain, filled in from reference TRBV19 and TRBJ1-1, reads DGGITQSPKYLFRKEGQNVTLSCEQNLNHDAMYWYRQDPGQGLRLIYYSQIVNDFQKGDIAEGYSVSREKKESFPLTVTSAQKNPTAFYLCASSSLSRNTEAFFGQGTRLTVV.